This TCR beta chain was recovered during a study of cytomegalovirus exposure and HLA in healthy donors. Overall study findings and caveats: V- and J-gene trimming of TCR beta was linked (in a later analysis) to a missense DCLRE1C variant. An analysis was carried out later, and it reportedly showed fewer N-insertions in an Asian-associated ancestry cluster than the approximately 660-donor mean.

The germline CDR1 and CDR2 sequences are SGHTA and FQGTGA. This CDR3 contains 17 residues. V was pared by 0 bases and J by 0 bases, with 12 bases between. The primer mix had 60 Vbeta and 13 Jbeta primers. Sequenced by immunoSEQ multiplex PCR; TCRdb stores in-frame clones only, minus some. The sample holds about 120,000 clones; about four fifths are singletons and the top ten take 2% to 2.5%. As for this clone: Its antigen is not known.

Donors consisted of healthy bone marrow donors. Sequencing input: PBMCs. J is TRBJ2-1 and V is TRBV7-3; perhaps TRBD2 as D (7 bases). This receptor was identified in a woman aged 40 to 50 in good health and CMV-seronegative. CDR3 protein: CASSLTGGASSYNEQFF. The CDR3 coding sequence is TGTGCCAGCAGCTTAACTGGGGGGGCTAGCTCCTACAATGAGCAGTTCTTC.